The next 2 T cell receptor beta chains were all read from a single sample in a study of breast tumors, draining lymph nodes, adjacent tissues. From the multiplex PCR reads, TCRdb called clonotypes with MiXCR, one entry per CDR3 protein. The data contain 150,000 to 250,000 distinct CDR3 sequences, approximately 31% of them singletons. Breast cancer patients provided tissue from their axillary draining lymph nodes. The sequencing input was axillary lymph node tissue. Receptors originate from a female donor with breast cancer. Some clones in this sample may be carry-over from other donors' samples.

The rearrangement joins TRBV7-9 to TRBJ2-5, with TRBD2 as a possible D gene (7 bases). Trimming pared 3 bases from V and 1 base from J, leaving 12 bases between. Germline V gene lookup returns CDR1 SEHNR and CDR2 FQNEAQ (reference sequence). The CDR3 is 15 residues long. The CDR3 nucleotides read TGTGCCAGCAGCTTTGGGGGGGGCGGCCAAGAGACCCAGTACTTC. The encoded protein is CASSFGGGGQETQYF.

This clonotype was recorded at least ten times. This chain links TRBV6-1 with TRBJ2-5, with D unresolved. The CDR3 has 15 amino acids. Germline values: CDR1 MNHNS, CDR2 SASEGT. The germline V and J ends were trimmed by 0 bases and 1 base, with 9 bases remaining between them. The CDR3 sequence is CASSEAAGPQETQYF. Written as DNA, the CDR3 is TGTGCCAGCAGTGAAGCAGCCGGGCCCCAAGAGACCCAGTACTTC.